Sequencing of this TCR beta chain was carried out in a study of blood T cell repertoires in COVID-19. Study as a whole: From T cells, B-cell-depleted T cells, or PBMCs came the material, which was cDNA or gDNA.

V dropped 3 bases and J dropped 7 bases, with 9 bases sitting between them. Germline assignment: CDR1 DFQATT and CDR2 SNEGSKA (reference sequence). This CDR3 has 11 residues. Clones were read by immunoSEQ multiplex PCR, and TCRdb kept only the in-frame ones, dropping some. The table lists about 120,000 clones, about 86% of them singletons. The material sequenced was peripheral blood. The J gene is TRBJ1-1, the V gene TRBV20-1; unclear D gene. The receptor was isolated from a man in his 70s who had recovered from COVID-19. CDR3 amino acids: CSARRMNEAFF. The CDR3 DNA reads as TGCAGTGCTAGGCGGATGAATGAAGCTTTCTTT.